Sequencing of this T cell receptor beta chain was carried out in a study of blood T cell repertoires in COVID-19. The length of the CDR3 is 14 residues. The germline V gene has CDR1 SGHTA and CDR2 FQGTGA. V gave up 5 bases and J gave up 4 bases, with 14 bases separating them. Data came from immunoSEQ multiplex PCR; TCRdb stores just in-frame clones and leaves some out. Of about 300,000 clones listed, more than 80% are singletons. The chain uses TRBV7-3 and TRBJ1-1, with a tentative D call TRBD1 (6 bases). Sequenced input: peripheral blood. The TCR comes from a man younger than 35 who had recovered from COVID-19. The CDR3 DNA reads TGTGCCAGCAGCGAACAGGGAGGGAGCACTGAAGCTTTCTTT. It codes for CASSEQGGSTEAFF.